This T cell receptor beta chain was identified in a study of cytomegalovirus exposure and HLA in healthy donors. About the research overall: For the 300 to 450 genotyped donors, about 79% fell within the Caucasian-associated ancestry cluster.

V shed 8 bases and J shed 2 bases, with 7 bases lying between them. Per germline, CDR1 MGHDK and CDR2 SYGVNS. The CDR3 spans 13 residues. Findings and caveats of the study: A later analysis reportedly found that, within productive TCRs, an Asian-associated ancestry cluster had fewer N-insertions than the mean observed across the roughly 690 donors. Using a false discovery rate of 0.05, a later analysis showed that roughly 16,000 TCR beta sequences were associated with HLA alleles.

It was with 60 Vbeta and 13 Jbeta primers that the PCR ran. Clones were read by immunoSEQ multiplex PCR, and TCRdb kept only the in-frame ones, dropping some. The repertoire table contains around 100,000 clones. To note about this clone: Its specificity is unknown.

This clonotype was obtained from a man aged 25 to 40 in good health and CMV-seronegative. The sequenced sample was PBMCs. The chain uses TRBV25-1 and TRBJ2-6; D is perhaps TRBD2 (6 bases). CDR3 residues: CASRRAGANVLTF. As DNA, the CDR3 is TGTGCCAGCCGGAGGGCTGGGGCCAACGTCCTGACTTTC.